Below, one T cell receptor beta chain is given with its context. Its antigen is still unknown. The record has no base qualities; no much larger clone is one base away. Using the deep immunoSEQ assay, TCR CDR3 regions were amplified from genomic DNA by multiplex PCR. Genomic DNA extracted from each cell subset was distributed evenly over all wells of several immunoSEQ 96-well plates, and each plate served as one replicate. For sorted subsets, each replicate PCR was loaded with 200 ng genomic DNA, equivalent to 25,000 to 35,000 T cell genomes. Purified libraries were measured with a Qubit 3.0 fluorometer, size-checked on a Bioanalyzer 2100, and measured again with the KAPA Library Quantification kit. Every immunoSEQ 96-well plate was sequenced on a dedicated single-read 150-cycle Illumina NextSeq 550 flow cell. Per the original workflow: Because only junctional sequences without quality scores were contained in the immunoSEQ output, filtering matching that applied to full-length reads could not be performed. To assign V/J genes and CDR3, sequences were annotated using PyIR, a Python wrapper for IgBLAST v1.9, with IMGT germline references. Reads were filtered out if the reads had weak V/J assignments (E-value above 1e-6), no CDR3, stop codons, out-of-frame junctions, or ambiguous translated residues. V3J clonotypes were defined by identical inferred V gene, J gene, and CDR3 amino acid sequence. To compute the percentage overlap between repertoires, the number of shared unique clonotypes was divided by the size of the smaller repertoire. Richness of each repertoire was evaluated using RTK rarefaction, the Chao1 estimator, and Recon v2.1 estimates of unobserved clonotypes. Generation probabilities were computed with OLGA for all TCRbeta clonotypes obtained by the gDNA method from several donors. TCRdb retrieved this table from immuneACCESS and kept in-frame rearrangements only. Not all clones are present; in checked studies, unresolved V genes account for under half, and no reason is known for the remainder. From that table come the V and J calls and clone size; the DNA was used to work out D and trimming. This sample is represented by about 550,000 clones; roughly 95% of them were singletons. The ten largest clones add up to around 0.11% of the sample.

This entry is derived from a study of shared clonotypes between healthy human individuals (dated by TCRdb to 2020 to 2021). As for the study more broadly: The cohort comprised a couple of women and three men aged 18 to 49 years. For each donor, CD4 naive and CD4 memory were each run on three plates, CD8 naive on two plates, and CD8 memory on one plate. Blood TCR repertoires of five healthy adults were deeply sequenced to estimate repertoire size and the extent of clonotype sharing between individuals. To increase sequencing depth and limit assay-specific biases, different laboratories used diverse techniques to prepare libraries and sequence TCR repertoires. Each donor's leukapheresis produced roughly between roughly 0.9 and 9 billion PBMCs.

V is clipped by 3 bases and J by 1 base, and the sequence between their germline boundaries is 9 bases long. Looking up the germline V gene (reference sequence) yields CDR1 MNHEY and CDR2 SMNVEV. The CDR3 contains 14 residues, cysteine and phenylalanine counted. The only DNA kept is the CDR3, 42 bases in frame from the first base. General study outcomes and caveats: Because the study included only a small number of donors, the genetic and exposure-history diversity represented was limited. Incomplete sequencing was indicated by rarefaction of sorted-subset datasets, despite the large sequencing depth. Sampling was limited to blood, and TCR repertoires in tissue likely differ from TCR repertoires in blood. Compared with non-shared clonotypes, clonotypes shared by all four sorted-subset donors had higher generation probabilities. Naive subsets generally had larger estimated clonotype richness than memory subsets. Pairwise subsampling led to the expectation that sequencing depth would affect the degree of clonotype sharing among donors. About 5% of naive CD4, 3.5% of naive CD8, around 2.3% of memory CD4, and more than 0.35% of memory CD8 clonotypes were shared across several donors.

CD8 naive samples were CD45RO-negative cells positively selected for CCR7, giving a CD45RA+CCR7+ population that excluded TemRA cells. The donors were healthy, HIV-negative adults with no recently reported acute infections or vaccinations. Every donor was a Caucasian adult residing in Nashville, Tennessee, USA. Blood was obtained by leukapheresis, after which PBMCs were separated by Ficoll-Histopaque density gradient centrifugation and cryopreserved in liquid nitrogen vapor phase. Analytical flow cytometry was used to check the purity and quantity of each magnetically sorted T cell population. Genomic DNA was isolated from every sorted fraction and measured by UV absorbance on a Nanodrop 2000c.

Sequencing was done on a sample of naive CD8+ T cells sorted from blood. In light of the paper, this sample's cell subset or site label describes: CD45RA+CCR7+. The sequence was obtained from a woman under 40 in good health. The chain uses TRBV27 and TRBJ1-1; 5 matching bases give a weak D call of TRBD1. The CDR3 reads as follows: CASSFSGKNTEAFF. The DNA is TGTGCCAGCAGTTTTTCAGGGAAGAACACTGAAGCTTTCTTT.